These T cell receptor beta chains were read from a single sample in a study of Ad26.COV2.S vaccination and SARS-CoV-2 variants. TCRdb keeps only in-frame clones here, not all; method: immunoSEQ multiplex PCR. The sample records about 440,000 clones, about 90% being singletons. This sample comprised peripheral blood, obtained in a trial of Ad26.COV2.S vaccine versus placebo. Every receptor here comes from a person between 18 and 65 years old who received the Ad26.COV2.S COVID-19 vaccine or a placebo. CDR3s include the opening cysteine and the closing phenylalanine or tryptophan. Fields, in order: V gene, clone size, J gene, D gene, CDR3 protein, CDR3 DNA. A D gene is named only where the DNA matches it firmly. Size values are once, few and many counts, or a class for expanded clones, and some rows have none.

>TRBV7-9|NA|TRBJ2-7|NA
CASSLTPQGSGHYEQYF
TGTGCCAGCAGCTTAACCCCACAGGGTTCTGGCCACTACGAGCAGTACTTC
>TRBV6-6|NA|TRBJ2-7|NA
CASSYRESYEQYF
TGTGCCAGCAGTTATCGCGAGTCCTACGAGCAGTACTTC
>TRBV7-6|NA|TRBJ1-2|NA
CASSSLSGRDNYGYTF
TGTGCCAGCAGCTCCCTATCGGGGCGGGACAACTATGGCTACACCTTC
>TRBV19|NA|TRBJ2-7|NA
CASSKNRDGAYEQYF
TGTGCCAGTAGTAAGAACCGGGACGGTGCCTACGAGCAGTACTTC
>TRBV7-2|NA|TRBJ2-1|TRBD2
CASSFDPLAGEQFF
TGTGCCAGCAGCTTCGACCCTCTAGCGGGTGAGCAGTTCTTC
>TRBV20-1|NA|TRBJ2-1|TRBD2
CSASPLAGPEEQFF
TGCAGTGCTAGTCCCCTAGCGGGCCCTGAAGAGCAGTTCTTC
>TRBV29-1|NA|TRBJ2-6|NA
CSVLQGTSSGANVLTF
TGCAGCGTGTTACAGGGTACTAGCTCTGGGGCCAACGTCCTGACTTTC
>TRBV6-2/TRBV6-3|NA|TRBJ2-4|TRBD2
CASTYGLVLSIQYF
TGTGCCAGCACTTATGGACTAGTTTTATCCATTCAGTACTTC
>TRBV10-3|NA|TRBJ2-7|TRBD2
CAISEFVTSGSYEQYF
TGTGCCATCAGTGAGTTCGTGACTAGCGGGAGCTACGAGCAGTACTTC
>TRBV27|NA|TRBJ2-7|NA
CASSPGTTRYEQYF
TGTGCCAGCAGCCCCGGGACCACTCGGTACGAGCAGTACTTC
>TRBV6-1|NA|TRBJ1-2|NA
CASSEAPAGLYGYTF
TGTGCCAGCAGTGAAGCTCCCGCAGGGTTATATGGCTACACCTTC
>TRBV9|NA|TRBJ1-2|NA
CASSVGSRGGYGYTF
TGTGCCAGCAGCGTAGGTTCCAGGGGCGGCTATGGCTACACCTTC
>TRBV28|NA|TRBJ1-6|NA
CASSYPTGHPNSPLHF
TGTGCCAGCAGTTATCCGACGGGACATCCTAATTCACCCCTCCACTTT
>TRBV28|NA|TRBJ1-2|NA
CASSFTRADYGYTF
TGTGCCAGCAGTTTCACCAGGGCCGACTATGGCTACACCTTC
>TRBV19|NA|TRBJ2-3|NA
CASSGSQTDTQYF
TGTGCCAGTAGTGGGAGTCAAACAGATACGCAGTATTTT
>TRBV5-4|once|TRBJ2-2|TRBD1
CASSSYRGLGTGELFF
TGTGCCAGCAGCTCCTACAGGGGGCTAGGGACCGGGGAGCTGTTTTTT
>TRBV28|NA|TRBJ2-5|TRBD2
CASSLTSGGFMETQYF
TGTGCCAGCAGTTTAACTAGCGGGGGGTTCATGGAGACCCAGTACTTC
>TRBV6-5|few|TRBJ2-3|TRBD2
CASGPSGGRDTQYF
TGTGCCAGCGGCCCAAGCGGGGGGCGGGATACGCAGTATTTT
>TRBV7-9|NA|TRBJ2-4|NA
CASSLDAIQYF
TGTGCCAGCAGCTTAGACGCCATTCAGTACTTC
>TRBV20-1|NA|TRBJ2-3|NA
CSASLAQGSDTQYF
TGCAGTGCTAGTTTAGCGCAGGGTTCGGATACGCAGTATTTT
>TRBV21-1|NA|TRBJ2-7|NA
CASSTGPRTRLYEQYF
TGTGCCAGCAGCACGGGACCCAGGACCCGGCTCTACGAGCAGTACTTC
>TRBV5-5|NA|TRBJ2-5|NA
CASTRDTQETQYF
TGTGCCAGCACCAGGGACACCCAAGAGACCCAGTACTTC
>TRBV5-4|NA|TRBJ2-7|NA
CASSLGGFSYEQYF
TGTGCCAGCAGCTTGGGGGGATTCTCCTACGAGCAGTACTTC